This TCR beta chain is drawn from a study of identical twins. Template switching (which added a universal primer site) was used, and cDNA carried unique molecular identifiers. TCRdb passed the 5' RACE reads through MiXCR, listing each CDR3 protein once. The sample lists 650,000 to 800,000 distinct CDR3 sequences, 8% to 9% occurring once. V was clipped by 5 bases and J by 6 bases, with 9 bases between them. The CDR3 runs 12 residues. Germline lookup yields CDR1 SEHNR and CDR2 FQNEAQ (reference sequence). Study-level results: The presence of invariant MAIT and iNKT cells could partly confound analyses of zero-insertion sequences. Alpha sequences out of frame and shared by twins had excess low generation probability.

This clonotype was detected a few times. Its antigen is still unknown. A further study also used this sample, focusing on yellow fever vaccine responses in identical twins.

The TCR originated in a woman aged 18-35 years in good health. The rearrangement uses TRBV7-9 and TRBJ2-3, with D unclear. Sequencing was performed on PBMCs. The CDR3 DNA follows: TGTGCCAGCAGCCTTAGTATGGATACGCAGTATTTT. It translates to CASSLSMDTQYF.